A selection of T cell receptor beta chains follows, all from one sample in a study of T cell responses to AZD1222 COVID-19 vaccine. Generated by immunoSEQ multiplex PCR, the TCRdb table keeps only in-frame clones and is missing some. The table has 130,000 or so clones, 75% to 95% seen once. The sequencing used peripheral blood, collected 28 days after the second AZD1222 dose. These receptors were obtained from an adult who received the AZD1222 COVID-19 vaccine. Both conserved end residues are part of each CDR3. Fields, in order: V gene, J gene, clone size, D gene, CDR3 protein, CDR3 DNA. A D gene is named only where the DNA matches it firmly. Where a row states a size, it is once, few, many or the class of an expanded clone; other rows omit it.

V gene: TRBV2
J gene: TRBJ2-7
clone size: .
D gene: .
CDR3 protein: CASQRRGSTYEQYF
CDR3 DNA: TGTGCCAGCCAGCGGCGGGGTAGTACCTACGAGCAGTACTTC

V gene: TRBV11-1
J gene: TRBJ1-4
clone size: .
D gene: TRBD1
CDR3 protein: CASSPDRGANEKLFF
CDR3 DNA: TGTGCCAGCAGCCCGGACAGGGGGGCGAATGAAAAACTGTTTTTT

V gene: TRBV5-6
J gene: TRBJ1-3
clone size: .
D gene: TRBD1
CDR3 protein: CASSLDGTGELLGNTIYF
CDR3 DNA: TGTGCCAGCAGCTTGGATGGGACAGGGGAATTGCTAGGGAACACCATATATTTT

V gene: TRBV24-1
J gene: TRBJ2-2
clone size: .
D gene: TRBD2
CDR3 protein: CATSDFGLAGTNTGELFF
CDR3 DNA: TGTGCCACCAGTGATTTCGGGCTAGCGGGGACGAACACCGGGGAGCTGTTTTTT

V gene: TRBV10-2
J gene: TRBJ1-1
clone size: .
D gene: .
CDR3 protein: CASGTSNTEAFF
CDR3 DNA: TGCGCCTCGGGGACTTCGAACACTGAAGCTTTCTTT

V gene: TRBV6-2/TRBV6-3
J gene: TRBJ1-1
clone size: .
D gene: .
CDR3 protein: CASSYEPRGTEAFF
CDR3 DNA: TGTGCCAGCAGTTACGAGCCGCGGGGGACTGAAGCTTTCTTT

V gene: TRBV2
J gene: TRBJ2-7
clone size: once
D gene: TRBD2
CDR3 protein: CASSREEGYEQYF
CDR3 DNA: TGTGCCAGCAGTCGGGAGGAGGGCTACGAGCAGTACTTC

V gene: TRBV6-1
J gene: TRBJ2-1
clone size: .
D gene: TRBD2
CDR3 protein: CASSEGQLAGRNEQFF
CDR3 DNA: TGTGCCAGCAGTGAAGGGCAGCTAGCGGGGCGCAATGAGCAGTTCTTC

V gene: TRBV11-2
J gene: TRBJ2-1
clone size: .
D gene: .
CDR3 protein: CASSLDLQRNEQFF
CDR3 DNA: TGTGCCAGCAGCTTGGACTTGCAACGCAATGAGCAGTTCTTC

V gene: TRBV19
J gene: TRBJ1-2
clone size: .
D gene: TRBD1
CDR3 protein: CASSSFPGTGYGYTF
CDR3 DNA: TGTGCCAGTAGTTCCTTCCCCGGGACAGGATATGGCTACACCTTC

V gene: TRBV4-1
J gene: TRBJ1-1
clone size: .
D gene: .
CDR3 protein: CASSQDNRKNTEAFF
CDR3 DNA: TGCGCCAGCAGCCAAGATAACAGAAAGAACACTGAAGCTTTCTTT

V gene: TRBV4-2
J gene: TRBJ1-5
clone size: .
D gene: .
CDR3 protein: CASSQARYSNQPQHF
CDR3 DNA: TGTGCCAGCAGCCAAGCACGATATAGCAATCAGCCCCAGCATTTT

V gene: TRBV5-1
J gene: TRBJ1-2
clone size: .
D gene: .
CDR3 protein: CASSLVAAANYGYTF
CDR3 DNA: TGCGCCAGCAGCCTCGTAGCCGCGGCTAACTATGGCTACACCTTC